This is a list of T cell receptor beta chains from one sample in a study of cytomegalovirus exposure and HLA in healthy donors. The assay was immunoSEQ multiplex PCR, and TCRdb's table has in-frame clones only and misses some. The table records fewer than 110,000 clones, around 83% of them present only once. Sequencing was carried out using PBMCs. Source of these receptors: a man in his thirties or forties in good health and CMV-seronegative. CDR3s leave out the opening cysteine and the closing phenylalanine or tryptophan.

CDR3 length | V gene | CDR3 protein
14 | TRBV6-5 | ASSSDWRQGDYEQY
12 | TRBV29-1 | SVLLRQAGTEAF
12 | TRBV11-3 | ASSKGGTQETQY
15 | TRBV4-3 | ASSQDHGRGVSYEQY
12 | TRBV28 | ASSWRAGGEKLF
12 | TRBV6-5 | ASRKQGSYNEQF
13 | TRBV28 | ASSYRQGAGEKLF
13 | TRBV25-1 | ASGVGRSGANVLT
11 | TRBV30 | AFTGPNNYGYT
14 | TRBV5-1 | ASSLPRTPSSYEQY
12 | TRBV7-8 | ASSLRGTGYEQY
15 | TRBV25-1 | ASSEVGGDISYNEQF
13 | TRBV5-1 | ASTLNLASGGELF
14 | TRBV12-1 | ASSSGHKDKQETQY
14 | TRBV5-4 | ASSLAGGLGANVLT
13 | TRBV19 | ASSIAGGSYNEQF
17 | TRBV7-8 | ASSSRTSGRPSSYNEQF
16 | TRBV9 | ASSVGGGEFANTGELF
13 | TRBV11-2 | ASSPQGALTDTQY
12 | TRBV6-4 | ASSAAQGTGELF
11 | TRBV6-5 | ASTRGIGNTIY
15 | TRBV10-2 | ASSAGTGLANTGELF
11 | TRBV6-5 | ASSLGRGETQY
12 | TRBV4-2 | ASSQDRGADTQY
10 | TRBV2 | ASRERYNEQF
11 | TRBV9 | ASSEGDGGKQF
12 | TRBV7-3 | ASSSDSSTDTQY
12 | TRBV7-9 | ASSLGYGGNEQF
12 | TRBV7-6 | ASSLVGGYNEQF
14 | TRBV4-1 | ASSQRTSGRSRELF
9 | TRBV19 | ASGENYGYT
13 | TRBV4-2 | ASSQGPSGEYGYT
14 | TRBV7-2 | ASSLGGTLSYNEQF
18 | TRBV30 | AWSVKRSQSPNAYNSPLH
9 | TRBV7-9 | ASSRGWEAF
13 | TRBV5-4 | ASSLQGPQGYEQY
13 | TRBV5-5 | ASSSLAGGYNEQF